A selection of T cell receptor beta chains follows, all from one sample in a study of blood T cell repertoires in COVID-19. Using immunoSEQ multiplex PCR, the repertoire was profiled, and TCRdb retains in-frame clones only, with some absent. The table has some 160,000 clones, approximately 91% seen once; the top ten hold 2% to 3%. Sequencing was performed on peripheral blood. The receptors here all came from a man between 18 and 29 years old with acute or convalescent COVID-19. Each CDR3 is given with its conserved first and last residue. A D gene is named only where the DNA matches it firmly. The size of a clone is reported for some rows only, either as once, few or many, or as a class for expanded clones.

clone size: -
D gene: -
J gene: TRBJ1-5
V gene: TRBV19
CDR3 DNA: TGTGCCAGTAGTGTGACAAGACAGGGCAATCAGCCCCAGCATTTT
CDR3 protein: CASSVTRQGNQPQHF

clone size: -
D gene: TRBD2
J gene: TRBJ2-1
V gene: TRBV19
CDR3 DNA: TGTGCCAGTAGCGTATTCCGGACTAGCGGGAGTACCTACAATGAGCAGTTCTTC
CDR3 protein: CASSVFRTSGSTYNEQFF

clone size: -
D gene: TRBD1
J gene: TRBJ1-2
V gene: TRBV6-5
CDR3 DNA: TGTGCCAGCATTGGAGGGGGCAATTTTCGTGGCTACACCTTC
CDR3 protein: CASIGGGNFRGYTF

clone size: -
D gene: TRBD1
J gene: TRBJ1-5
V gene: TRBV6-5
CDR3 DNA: TGTGCCAGCAGTCACAGGGGGGGCAATCAGCCCCAGCATTTT
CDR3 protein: CASSHRGGNQPQHF

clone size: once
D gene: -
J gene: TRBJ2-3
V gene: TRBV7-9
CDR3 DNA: TGTGCCAGCAGCCCTAGCACAGATACGCAGTATTTT
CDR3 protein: CASSPSTDTQYF

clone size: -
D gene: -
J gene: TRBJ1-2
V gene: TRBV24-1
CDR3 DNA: TGTGCCACCAGTGATTCCGACAGGTTTCCCTATGGCTACACCTTC
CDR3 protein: CATSDSDRFPYGYTF

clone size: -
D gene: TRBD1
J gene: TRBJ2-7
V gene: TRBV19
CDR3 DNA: TGTGCCAGTAGTATAGATCTCGGGACAGGGACCGACGAGCAGTACTTC
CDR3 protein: CASSIDLGTGTDEQYF

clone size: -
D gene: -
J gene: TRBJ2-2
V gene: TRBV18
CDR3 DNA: TGTGCCAGCTCACCACCTGGCAGGGGTTGGAACACCGGGGAGCTGTTTTTT
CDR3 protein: CASSPPGRGWNTGELFF

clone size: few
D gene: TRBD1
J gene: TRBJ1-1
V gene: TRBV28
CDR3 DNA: TGTGCCAGCAGTTCGACGCGTACAGGGGGCCCGTTAGCTTTCTTT
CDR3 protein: CASSSTRTGGPLAFF

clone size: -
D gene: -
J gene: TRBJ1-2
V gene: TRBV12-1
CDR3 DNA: TGTGCCAGCCACCTCGGACAGGGGGACTATGGCTACACCTTC
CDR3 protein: CASHLGQGDYGYTF

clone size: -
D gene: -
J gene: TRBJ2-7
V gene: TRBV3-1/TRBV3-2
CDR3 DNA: TGTGCCAGCAGCCCGGGGACTTTCGGGGGCTACGAGCAGTACTTC
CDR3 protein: CASSPGTFGGYEQYF

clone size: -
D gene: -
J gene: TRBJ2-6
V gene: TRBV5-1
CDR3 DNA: TGCGCCAGCAGCCCAGGGGACGGGGCCAACGTCCTGACTTTC
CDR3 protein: CASSPGDGANVLTF

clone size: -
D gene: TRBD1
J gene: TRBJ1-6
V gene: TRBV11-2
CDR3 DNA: TGTGCCAGCAGCTTATCGGGACAGGTTAATTCACCCCTCCACTTT
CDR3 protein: CASSLSGQVNSPLHF

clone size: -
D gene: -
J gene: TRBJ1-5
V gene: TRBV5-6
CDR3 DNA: TGTGCCAGCAGCTTGGGGTCAGGATCGTACAATCAGCCCCAGCATTTT
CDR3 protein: CASSLGSGSYNQPQHF

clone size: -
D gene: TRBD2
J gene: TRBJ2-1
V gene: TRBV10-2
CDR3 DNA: TGCGCCACCATAGCGGGAGGGGATGAGCAGTTCTTC
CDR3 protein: CATIAGGDEQFF

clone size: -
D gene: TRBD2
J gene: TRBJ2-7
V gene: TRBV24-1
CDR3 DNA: TGTGCCACCAGTGATCCCACGGGGGGTGCGCCCTACGAGCAGTACTTC
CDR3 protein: CATSDPTGGAPYEQYF

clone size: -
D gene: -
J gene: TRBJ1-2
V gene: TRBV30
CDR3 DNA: TGTGCCTCCCAGGTCCCCCCCCAGACTGGCTACACCTTC
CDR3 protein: CASQVPPQTGYTF

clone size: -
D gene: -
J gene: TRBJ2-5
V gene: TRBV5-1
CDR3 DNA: TGCGCCAGCAGCTTGGCGGTAGCGGCACTCCAAGAGACCCAGTACTTC
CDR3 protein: CASSLAVAALQETQYF

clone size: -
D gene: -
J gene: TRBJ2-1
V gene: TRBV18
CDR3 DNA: TGTGCCAGCTCACCACCGTTTTCGGGCAGGGCCACTTACAATGAGCAGTTCTTC
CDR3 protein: CASSPPFSGRATYNEQFF

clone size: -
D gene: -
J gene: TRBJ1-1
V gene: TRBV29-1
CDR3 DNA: TGCAGCGTTATAGGAGGGGTTCATGATGGCACTGAAGCTTTCTTT
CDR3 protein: CSVIGGVHDGTEAFF

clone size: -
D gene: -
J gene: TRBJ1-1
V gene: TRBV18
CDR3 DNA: TGTGCCAGCTCACCACCATCGGAGGACACTGAAGCTTTCTTT
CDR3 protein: CASSPPSEDTEAFF

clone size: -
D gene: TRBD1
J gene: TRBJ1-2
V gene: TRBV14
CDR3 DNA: TGTGCCAGCAGCCAAAGGGACAGAGGAGGCTACACCTTC
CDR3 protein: CASSQRDRGGYTF

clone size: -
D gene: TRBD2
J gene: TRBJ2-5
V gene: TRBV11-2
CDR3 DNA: TGTGCCAGCAGCTTAAATGCGGGAGAATTCGAGACCCAGTACTTC
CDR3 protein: CASSLNAGEFETQYF

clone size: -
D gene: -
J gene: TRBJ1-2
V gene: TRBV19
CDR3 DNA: TGTGCCAGTAGTATAGGTTCGGCTTCGACTCACTATGGCTACACCTTC
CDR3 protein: CASSIGSASTHYGYTF

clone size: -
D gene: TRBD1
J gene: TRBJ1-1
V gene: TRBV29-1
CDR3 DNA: TGCAGCGTTGCCCAACGGACAGGCACTGAAGCTTTCTTT
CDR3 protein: CSVAQRTGTEAFF

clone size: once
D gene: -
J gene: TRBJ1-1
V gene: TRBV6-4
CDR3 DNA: TGTGCCAGCAGTGAAAGCCCGAACACTGAAGCTTTCTTT
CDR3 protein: CASSESPNTEAFF

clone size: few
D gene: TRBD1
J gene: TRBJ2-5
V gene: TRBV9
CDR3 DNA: TGTGCCAGCAGCCCACAGGGGGCGCGAGGAGAGACCCAGTACTTC
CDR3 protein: CASSPQGARGETQYF

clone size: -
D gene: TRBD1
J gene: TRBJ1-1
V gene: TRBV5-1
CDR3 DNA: TGCGCCAGCACAGGCACAGGGGGCGCGAACACTGAAGCTTTCTTT
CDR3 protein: CASTGTGGANTEAFF

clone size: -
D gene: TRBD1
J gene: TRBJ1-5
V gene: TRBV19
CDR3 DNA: TGTGCCAGTAGGAGTGGACAGGGCTTCTTCAATCAGCCCCAGCATTTT
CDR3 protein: CASRSGQGFFNQPQHF

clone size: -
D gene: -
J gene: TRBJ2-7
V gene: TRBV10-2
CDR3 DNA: TGCGCCAGCACTCTAGACAGCGAGCAGTACTTC
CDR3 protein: CASTLDSEQYF

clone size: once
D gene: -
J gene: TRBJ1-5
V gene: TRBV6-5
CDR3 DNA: TGTGCCAGCAGTTACGCGGAGGGCAATCAGCCCCAGCATTTT
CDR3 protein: CASSYAEGNQPQHF

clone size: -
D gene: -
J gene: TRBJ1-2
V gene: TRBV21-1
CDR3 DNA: TGTGCCAGCAGCGGAGACCACAGGGGTCGATACTATGGCTACACCTTC
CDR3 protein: CASSGDHRGRYYGYTF

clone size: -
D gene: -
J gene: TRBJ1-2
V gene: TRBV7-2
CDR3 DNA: TGTGCCAGCAGCTCCTTGGACAGAAGGGGAGGCTACACCTTC
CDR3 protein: CASSSLDRRGGYTF

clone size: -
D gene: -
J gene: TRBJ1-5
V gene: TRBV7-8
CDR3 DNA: TGTGCCAGCAGCCTATCGTTTGATCAGCCCCAGCATTTT
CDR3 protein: CASSLSFDQPQHF

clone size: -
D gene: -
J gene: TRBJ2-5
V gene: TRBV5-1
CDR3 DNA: TGCGCCAGCAGCTTGGGGGGACATGGAGAGACCCAGTACTTC
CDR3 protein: CASSLGGHGETQYF

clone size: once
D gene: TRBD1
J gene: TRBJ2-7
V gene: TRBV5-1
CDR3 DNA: TGCGCCAGCAGTACGACCGGGACAGGGACCTACGAGCAGTACTTC
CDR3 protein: CASSTTGTGTYEQYF

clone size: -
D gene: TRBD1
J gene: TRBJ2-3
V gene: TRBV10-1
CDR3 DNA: TGCGCCAGCAGTGAGCCTAGGGGACAGGGGACAGATACGCAGTATTTT
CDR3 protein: CASSEPRGQGTDTQYF

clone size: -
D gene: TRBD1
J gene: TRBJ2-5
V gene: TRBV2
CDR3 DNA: TGTGCCAGCAGTGGGGACAGCCGAGAGACCCAGTACTTC
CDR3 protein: CASSGDSRETQYF

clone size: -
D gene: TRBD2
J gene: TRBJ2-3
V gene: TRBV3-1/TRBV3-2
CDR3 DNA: TGTGCCAGCAGCCCAGGTAGCGGGGGCGCAGATACGCAGTATTTT
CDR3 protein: CASSPGSGGADTQYF

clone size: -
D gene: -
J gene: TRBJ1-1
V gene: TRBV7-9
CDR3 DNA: TGTGCCACCGGACAGAACACTGAAGCTTTCTTT
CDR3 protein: CATGQNTEAFF

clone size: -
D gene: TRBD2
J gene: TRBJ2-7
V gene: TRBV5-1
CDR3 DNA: TGCGCCAGCAGCTTGGCCGGGGGGGCTTGGGACGAGCAGTACTTC
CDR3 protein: CASSLAGGAWDEQYF

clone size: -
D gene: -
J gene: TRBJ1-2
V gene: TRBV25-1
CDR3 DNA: TGTGCCAGCAGTGAGTCGACATACTATGGCTACACCTTC
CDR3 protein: CASSESTYYGYTF

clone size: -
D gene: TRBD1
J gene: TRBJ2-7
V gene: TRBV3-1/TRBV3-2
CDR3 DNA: TGTGCCAGCAGCCGGGGACAGGGCCCCTACGAGCAGTACTTC
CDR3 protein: CASSRGQGPYEQYF

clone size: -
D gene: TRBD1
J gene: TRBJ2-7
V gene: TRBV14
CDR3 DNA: TGTGCCAGCAGCCAAGGTTGGTGGCAGGGGGAAGGCGAGCAGTACTTC
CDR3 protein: CASSQGWWQGEGEQYF

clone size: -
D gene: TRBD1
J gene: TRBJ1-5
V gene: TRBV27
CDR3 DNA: TGTGCCAGCAGCCTCGGGACAGGGAGCAATCAGCCCCAGCATTTT
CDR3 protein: CASSLGTGSNQPQHF

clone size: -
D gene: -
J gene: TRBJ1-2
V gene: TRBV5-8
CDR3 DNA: TGTGCCAGCAGCTTGGGGGTAAAGAGGATCTATGGCTACACCTTC
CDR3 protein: CASSLGVKRIYGYTF

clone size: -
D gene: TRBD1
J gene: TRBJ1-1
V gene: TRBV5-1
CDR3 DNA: TGCGCCAGCACGAGGGGGCAAGGGGACACTGAAGCTTTCTTT
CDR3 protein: CASTRGQGDTEAFF

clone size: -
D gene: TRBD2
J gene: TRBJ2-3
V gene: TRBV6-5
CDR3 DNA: TGTGCCAGCAGTCGACTAGCGGCAAGCACAGATACGCAGTATTTT
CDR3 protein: CASSRLAASTDTQYF

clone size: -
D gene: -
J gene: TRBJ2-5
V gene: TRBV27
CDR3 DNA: TGTGCCAGCAGCCAAGGGGTAGCCCAAGAGACCCAGTACTTC
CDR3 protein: CASSQGVAQETQYF

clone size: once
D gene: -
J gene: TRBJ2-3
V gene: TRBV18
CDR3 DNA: TGTGCCAGCTCACCACCCGGGGGTAGCACAGATACGCAGTATTTT
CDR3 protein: CASSPPGGSTDTQYF

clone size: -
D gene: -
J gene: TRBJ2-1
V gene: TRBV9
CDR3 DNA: TGTGCCAGCAGCGTCAGGGGTACCTACAATGAGCAGTTCTTC
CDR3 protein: CASSVRGTYNEQFF

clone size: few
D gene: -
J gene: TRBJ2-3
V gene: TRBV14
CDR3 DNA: TGTGCCAGCAGCCAAGGCCCTTTTAGGGGGGGAAGTAGCACAGATACGCAGTATTTT
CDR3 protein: CASSQGPFRGGSSTDTQYF

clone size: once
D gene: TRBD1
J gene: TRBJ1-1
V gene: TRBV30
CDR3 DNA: TGTGCCTGGAGTGTACAAGCCGCGATTGGACAGGGAGACACTGAAGCTTTCTTT
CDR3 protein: CAWSVQAAIGQGDTEAFF

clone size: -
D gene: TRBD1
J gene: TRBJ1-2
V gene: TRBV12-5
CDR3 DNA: TGTGCTAGTGGTGGGACAGGGGGAGGCTACACCTTC
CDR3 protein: CASGGTGGGYTF

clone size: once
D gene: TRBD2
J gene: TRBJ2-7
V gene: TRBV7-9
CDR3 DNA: TGTGCCAGCAGCTTATATCCTAGCGGGACTATTATGGACGAGCAGTACTTC
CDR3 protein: CASSLYPSGTIMDEQYF

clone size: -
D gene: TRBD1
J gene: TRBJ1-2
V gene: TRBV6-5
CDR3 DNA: TGTGCCAGCAGGCTCACAGGGGCCGGAAACTATGGCTACACCTTC
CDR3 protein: CASRLTGAGNYGYTF

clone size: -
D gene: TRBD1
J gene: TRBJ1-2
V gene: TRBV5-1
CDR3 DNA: TGCGCCAGCAGCTTAGGGACAGTAAAAGACGGCTATGGCTACACCTTC
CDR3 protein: CASSLGTVKDGYGYTF

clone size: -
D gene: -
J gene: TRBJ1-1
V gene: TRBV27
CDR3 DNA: TGTGCCAGCAGTTTAGCGGGACCGAAGAACACTGAAGCTTTCTTT
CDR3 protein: CASSLAGPKNTEAFF

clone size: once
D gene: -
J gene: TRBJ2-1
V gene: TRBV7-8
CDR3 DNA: TGTGCCAGCAGCTCGACAGTGACAACCTACAATGAGCAGTTCTTC
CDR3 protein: CASSSTVTTYNEQFF

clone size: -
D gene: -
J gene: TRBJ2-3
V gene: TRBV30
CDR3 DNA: TGTGCCTGGAGTGAGGGACTCCCTCGGTCGGATACGCAGTATTTT
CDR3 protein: CAWSEGLPRSDTQYF